This T cell receptor (beta chain) was obtained from a study of shared clonotypes between healthy human individuals. The CDR3 has 15 residues. The germline V gene encodes CDR1 SGHRS and CDR2 YFSETQ. V lost 1 base, J lost 0 bases, and 10 bases lay in between. General study points: An expected dependence of interdonor clonotype sharing on sequencing depth was noted. Only blood was sampled, and tissue TCR repertoires likely differ from blood ones. Naive subsets, compared against memory subsets, generally had larger estimated richness values.

For this clone: Its antigen is not identified.

Here immunoSEQ multiplex PCR was the method, and the copy in TCRdb shows in-frame clones only, minus some. Of 2 million to 2.5 million clones listed, roughly 96% were seen once; the top ten hold roughly 0.13%. This chain uses TRBV5-1 with TRBJ2-5; perhaps TRBD2 as D (6 bases). The sample consisted of naive CD4+ T cells sorted from blood. Subset meaning: CD45RA+ positively selected. This TCR was recovered from a man younger than 35 in good health. The CDR3 sequence: CASSLIRDYQETQYF. Here the CDR3 DNA reads TGCGCCAGCAGCTTGATCCGGGACTACCAAGAGACCCAGTACTTC. Looking up the rest from reference TRBV5-1 and TRBJ2-5 gives the full variable domain: KAGVTQTPRYLIKTRGQQVTLSCSPISGHRSVSWYQQTPGQGLQFLFEYFSETQRNKGNFPGRFSGRQFSNSRSEMNVSTLELGDSALYLCASSLIRDYQETQYFGPGTRLLVL.